This is a list of T cell receptor beta chains from one sample in a study of vaccination and CD4 T cells after COVID-19. The antigens these receptors bind are not known. TCRdb called the PCR reads again in MiXCR, with one record for every CDR3 protein. In the table there are about 20,000 distinct CDR3 sequences, approximately 50% of which are singletons. The sample was CD4+ T cells from blood, cultured in vitro. The source of these receptors is a human donor who had recovered from COVID-19. Both conserved end residues are part of each CDR3. The D gene is left open where the match is weak. Size is omitted from some rows. Given values are once, few, many or a class for expanded clones.

D gene: .
J gene: TRBJ2-5
clone size: .
V gene: TRBV28
CDR3 DNA: TGTGCCAGCAGGGTCGGCAGGGAAGAGACCCAGTACTTC
CDR3 protein: CASRVGREETQYF

D gene: .
J gene: TRBJ2-3
clone size: .
V gene: TRBV6-1
CDR3 DNA: TGTGCCAGCAGTGACGGGGGACATACAGATACGCAGTATTTT
CDR3 protein: CASSDGGHTDTQYF

D gene: TRBD2
J gene: TRBJ2-7
clone size: once
V gene: TRBV7-2
CDR3 DNA: TGTGCCAGCAGCTTAGCTCCTAGCGGGGCATACGAGCAGTACTTC
CDR3 protein: CASSLAPSGAYEQYF

D gene: TRBD2
J gene: TRBJ2-7
clone size: few
V gene: TRBV20-1
CDR3 DNA: TGCAGTGCCCCGGGGGGGATCTACGAGCAGTACTTC
CDR3 protein: CSAPGGIYEQYF

D gene: .
J gene: TRBJ1-6
clone size: .
V gene: TRBV5-1
CDR3 DNA: TGCGCCAGCAGCTTGGCAGCGAATAATTCACCCCTCCACTTT
CDR3 protein: CASSLAANNSPLHF

D gene: .
J gene: TRBJ1-3
clone size: .
V gene: TRBV6-5
CDR3 DNA: TGTGCCAGCAGTTACTCCCATACGGCAAACACCATATATTTT
CDR3 protein: CASSYSHTANTIYF

D gene: .
J gene: TRBJ1-1
clone size: few
V gene: TRBV20-1
CDR3 DNA: TGCAGTGCTAGGCGAGTTACAGGGTACACTGAAGCTTTCTTT
CDR3 protein: CSARRVTGYTEAFF

D gene: .
J gene: TRBJ1-1
clone size: .
V gene: TRBV6-1
CDR3 DNA: TGTGCCAGCAGTGATTTAGGACGGAGGACGATGAACACTGAAGCTTTCTTT
CDR3 protein: CASSDLGRRTMNTEAFF

D gene: TRBD1
J gene: TRBJ2-6
clone size: .
V gene: TRBV7-3
CDR3 DNA: TGTGCCAGCAGCCCATCCGGGACAGGGTCGTCTGGGGCCAACGTCCTGACTTTC
CDR3 protein: CASSPSGTGSSGANVLTF

D gene: .
J gene: TRBJ1-1
clone size: medium-sized
V gene: TRBV20-1
CDR3 DNA: TGCAGTGCCCAGGGAGGGGGGCGTGAAGCTTTCTTT
CDR3 protein: CSAQGGGREAFF

D gene: .
J gene: TRBJ1-1
clone size: .
V gene: TRBV20-1
CDR3 DNA: TGCAGTGCTAGAGGTGCGAACACTGAAGCTTTCTTT
CDR3 protein: CSARGANTEAFF

D gene: TRBD1
J gene: TRBJ1-1
clone size: .
V gene: TRBV19
CDR3 DNA: TGTGCCAGTAGTGCCGACAGGGACACTGAAGCTTTCTTT
CDR3 protein: CASSADRDTEAFF

D gene: .
J gene: TRBJ1-1
clone size: few
V gene: TRBV24-1
CDR3 DNA: TGTGCCACCAGTGATTTGATAGAGGGAAGCGGAGTAGGAGCTTTCTTT
CDR3 protein: CATSDLIEGSGVGAFF

D gene: .
J gene: TRBJ1-2
clone size: few
V gene: TRBV7-2
CDR3 DNA: TGTGCCAGCAGCCGGGACGGACTCTATGGCTACACCTTC
CDR3 protein: CASSRDGLYGYTF

D gene: .
J gene: TRBJ1-6
clone size: few
V gene: TRBV6-5
CDR3 DNA: TGTGCCAGCAGTTACTCTGGGCAATTCAGCTCCTATAATTCACCCCTCCACTTT
CDR3 protein: CASSYSGQFSSYNSPLHF

D gene: TRBD1
J gene: TRBJ2-7
clone size: .
V gene: TRBV27
CDR3 DNA: TGTGCCAGCAGTCTTGGACAGGGAAAAGCCTACGAGCAGTACTTC
CDR3 protein: CASSLGQGKAYEQYF

D gene: TRBD2
J gene: TRBJ2-7
clone size: .
V gene: TRBV14
CDR3 DNA: TGTGCCAGCAGCCAACTAGCGGGAGGGCGGTACGAGCAGTACTTC
CDR3 protein: CASSQLAGGRYEQYF

D gene: TRBD2
J gene: TRBJ2-1
clone size: .
V gene: TRBV11-2
CDR3 DNA: TGTGCCAGCAGCCCAGGGACTAGCGGCTACAATGAGCAGTTCTTC
CDR3 protein: CASSPGTSGYNEQFF

D gene: TRBD2
J gene: TRBJ2-5
clone size: .
V gene: TRBV30
CDR3 DNA: TGTGCCTGGACCTTCAATAGCGGGTCGGGTGAGACCCAGTACTTC
CDR3 protein: CAWTFNSGSGETQYF

D gene: TRBD1
J gene: TRBJ2-3
clone size: .
V gene: TRBV9
CDR3 DNA: TGTGCCAGCAGCGTAGGAATCAGGGGGACCACAGATACGCAGTATTTT
CDR3 protein: CASSVGIRGTTDTQYF

D gene: .
J gene: TRBJ1-5
clone size: .
V gene: TRBV20-1
CDR3 DNA: TGCAGTGCTAGAAAGCAGGGAGGGGGTCAGCCCCAGCATTTT
CDR3 protein: CSARKQGGGQPQHF

D gene: TRBD1
J gene: TRBJ2-2
clone size: few
V gene: TRBV20-1
CDR3 DNA: TGCAGTGCTAGAGGCGACAGGGGGCCGGCCGGGGAGCTGTTTTTT
CDR3 protein: CSARGDRGPAGELFF

D gene: TRBD2
J gene: TRBJ2-3
clone size: .
V gene: TRBV7-7
CDR3 DNA: TGTGCCAGCAGCCCCCTTGCGGATGGGCGGGAGGCCCCAGATACGCAGTATTTT
CDR3 protein: CASSPLADGREAPDTQYF

D gene: .
J gene: TRBJ1-2
clone size: .
V gene: TRBV15
CDR3 DNA: TGTGCCACCAGCAACGCAGGCCGAAATAACTATGGCTACACCTTC
CDR3 protein: CATSNAGRNNYGYTF

D gene: .
J gene: TRBJ2-2
clone size: .
V gene: TRBV7-7
CDR3 DNA: TGTGCTAGCAGCTCCGGCAGGACAGCCGGGGAGCTGTTTTTT
CDR3 protein: CASSSGRTAGELFF

D gene: .
J gene: TRBJ1-1
clone size: .
V gene: TRBV7-2
CDR3 DNA: TGTGCCAGCAGCCGTTGGCAGGGGAGAACTGAAGCTTTCTTT
CDR3 protein: CASSRWQGRTEAFF

D gene: .
J gene: TRBJ1-2
clone size: .
V gene: TRBV5-6
CDR3 DNA: TGTGCCAGCAGCTTAGAGCAGCAGGGTAATGGCTACACCTTC
CDR3 protein: CASSLEQQGNGYTF

D gene: .
J gene: TRBJ1-1
clone size: few
V gene: TRBV2
CDR3 DNA: TGTGCCAGCAGTGCTCTGGGCACTGAAGCTTTCTTT
CDR3 protein: CASSALGTEAFF

D gene: TRBD2
J gene: TRBJ2-7
clone size: .
V gene: TRBV6-2/TRBV6-3
CDR3 DNA: TGTGCCAGCAGTTACTCAGGGACTAGCGTTTACGAGCAGTACTTC
CDR3 protein: CASSYSGTSVYEQYF

D gene: TRBD1
J gene: TRBJ1-1
clone size: .
V gene: TRBV19
CDR3 DNA: TGTGCCAGTAGCCTCCCCCAGGGGGCTAGGGGCACTGAAGCTTTCTTT
CDR3 protein: CASSLPQGARGTEAFF

D gene: TRBD2
J gene: TRBJ2-2
clone size: .
V gene: TRBV9
CDR3 DNA: TGTGCCAGCAGGCCCGGGACTACACGGGACACCGGGGAGCTGTTTTTT
CDR3 protein: CASRPGTTRDTGELFF

D gene: .
J gene: TRBJ1-3
clone size: .
V gene: TRBV1
CDR3 DNA: TGCACCAGCAGCCAAGAAAGAGTTCGCAGGGCGGCCACCATATATTTT
CDR3 protein: CTSSQERVRRAATIYF

D gene: .
J gene: TRBJ2-3
clone size: .
V gene: TRBV7-9
CDR3 DNA: TGTGCCAGCAGCCTGAGGATCAGCACAGATACGCAGTATTTT
CDR3 protein: CASSLRISTDTQYF

D gene: .
J gene: TRBJ1-5
clone size: .
V gene: TRBV6-5
CDR3 DNA: TGTGCCAGCAGTTACGGGGGCGGGGATCAGCCCCAGCATTTT
CDR3 protein: CASSYGGGDQPQHF

D gene: TRBD2
J gene: TRBJ2-7
clone size: .
V gene: TRBV28
CDR3 DNA: TGTGCCAGCAGCCGAACGACCGGGACTAACGAGCAGTACTTC
CDR3 protein: CASSRTTGTNEQYF

D gene: TRBD2
J gene: TRBJ2-3
clone size: .
V gene: TRBV28
CDR3 DNA: TGTGCCAGCAGTTCCGCGGGGGGGCGTGGAGATACGCAGTATTTT
CDR3 protein: CASSSAGGRGDTQYF

D gene: .
J gene: TRBJ1-1
clone size: .
V gene: TRBV20-1
CDR3 DNA: TGCAGTACCTTCCCAGGGGTGACTGAAGCTTTCTTT
CDR3 protein: CSTFPGVTEAFF

D gene: .
J gene: TRBJ1-5
clone size: few
V gene: TRBV20-1
CDR3 DNA: TGCAGTGCTAACCCCAGGGGATGGGGTCAGCCCCAGCATTTT
CDR3 protein: CSANPRGWGQPQHF

D gene: .
J gene: TRBJ1-5
clone size: .
V gene: TRBV12-3/TRBV12-4
CDR3 DNA: TGTGCCAGCAGTTTAGCAGGACTCAATCAGCCCCAGCATTTT
CDR3 protein: CASSLAGLNQPQHF

D gene: TRBD1
J gene: TRBJ2-2
clone size: .
V gene: TRBV10-3
CDR3 DNA: TGTGCCATCAGTAGGGACAGGGAGAGCGGGGAGCTGTTTTTT
CDR3 protein: CAISRDRESGELFF

D gene: .
J gene: TRBJ2-6
clone size: .
V gene: TRBV28
CDR3 DNA: TGTGCCAGCAGGGATGGGAGCACTGGGGCCAACGTCCTGACTTTC
CDR3 protein: CASRDGSTGANVLTF

D gene: .
J gene: TRBJ2-3
clone size: .
V gene: TRBV29-1
CDR3 DNA: TGCAGCGTGGGAGATACGCAGTATTTT
CDR3 protein: CSVGDTQYF

D gene: TRBD2
J gene: TRBJ2-4
clone size: .
V gene: TRBV20-1
CDR3 DNA: TGCAGTGCTAGACCCCGAAGGGGACTAGCGGGACTACGGTACTTC
CDR3 protein: CSARPRRGLAGLRYF

D gene: .
J gene: TRBJ2-3
clone size: .
V gene: TRBV7-3
CDR3 DNA: TGTGCCAGCAGCTTAGGTACGGCAGATACGCAGTATTTT
CDR3 protein: CASSLGTADTQYF

D gene: TRBD1
J gene: TRBJ1-1
clone size: .
V gene: TRBV6-1
CDR3 DNA: TGTGCCAGCAGCCCAGGGGGCTTCACTGAAGCTTTCTTT
CDR3 protein: CASSPGGFTEAFF

D gene: .
J gene: TRBJ1-6
clone size: few
V gene: TRBV27
CDR3 DNA: TGTGCCAGCAGTTTACGGCAGGGAAGTTATAATTCACCCCTCCACTTT
CDR3 protein: CASSLRQGSYNSPLHF

D gene: .
J gene: TRBJ1-1
clone size: few
V gene: TRBV6-2/TRBV6-3
CDR3 DNA: TGTGCCAGCAGTTACCCCGGACACCAGAACACTGAAGCTTTCTTT
CDR3 protein: CASSYPGHQNTEAFF

D gene: .
J gene: TRBJ1-2
clone size: few
V gene: TRBV14
CDR3 DNA: TGTGCCAGCAGCCAAGGAGGTTATGGCTACACCTTC
CDR3 protein: CASSQGGYGYTF

D gene: TRBD1
J gene: TRBJ1-1
clone size: .
V gene: TRBV27
CDR3 DNA: TGTGCCAGCAGTTTATCTGTACAGGGGAGAATGAACACTGAAGCTTTCTTT
CDR3 protein: CASSLSVQGRMNTEAFF

D gene: TRBD2
J gene: TRBJ2-5
clone size: .
V gene: TRBV20-1
CDR3 DNA: TGCAGTGCTAGAGATTTGGGGACTAGCGGGGGAGAGACCCAGTACTTC
CDR3 protein: CSARDLGTSGGETQYF

D gene: TRBD1
J gene: TRBJ2-6
clone size: few
V gene: TRBV19
CDR3 DNA: TGTGCCAGTAGTTCATACCGGGACAGGGGCATTTCTGGGGCCAACGTCCTGACTTTC
CDR3 protein: CASSSYRDRGISGANVLTF

D gene: .
J gene: TRBJ1-1
clone size: .
V gene: TRBV7-9
CDR3 DNA: TGTGCCAGCAGCTCCCGGGGTGGGAACACTGAAGCTTTCTTT
CDR3 protein: CASSSRGGNTEAFF

D gene: .
J gene: TRBJ2-1
clone size: .
V gene: TRBV7-8
CDR3 DNA: TGTGCCAGCAGCCGAGGAGGGGGGCCGTCCCAGGGGAATGAGCAGTTCTTC
CDR3 protein: CASSRGGGPSQGNEQFF

D gene: .
J gene: TRBJ2-3
clone size: few
V gene: TRBV19
CDR3 DNA: TGTGCCAGTAGTATAGGGTGGCAACCTAGCACAGATACGCAGTATTTT
CDR3 protein: CASSIGWQPSTDTQYF

D gene: .
J gene: TRBJ1-1
clone size: .
V gene: TRBV6-5
CDR3 DNA: TGTGCCAGCAGTTACTCGCGGGGTAACACTGAAGCTTTCTTT
CDR3 protein: CASSYSRGNTEAFF